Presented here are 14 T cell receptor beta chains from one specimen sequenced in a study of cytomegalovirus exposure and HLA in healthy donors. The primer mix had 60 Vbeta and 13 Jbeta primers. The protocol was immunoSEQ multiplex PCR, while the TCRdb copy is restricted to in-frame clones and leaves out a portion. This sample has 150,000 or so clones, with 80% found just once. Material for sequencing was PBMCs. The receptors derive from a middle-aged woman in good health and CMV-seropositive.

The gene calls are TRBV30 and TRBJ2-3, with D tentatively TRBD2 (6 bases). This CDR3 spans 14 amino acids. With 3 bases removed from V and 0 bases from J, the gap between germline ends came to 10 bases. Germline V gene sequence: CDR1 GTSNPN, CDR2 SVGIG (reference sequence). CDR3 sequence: CAWRIAASTDTQYF. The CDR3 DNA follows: TGTGCCTGGAGAATAGCGGCTAGCACAGATACGCAGTATTTT.

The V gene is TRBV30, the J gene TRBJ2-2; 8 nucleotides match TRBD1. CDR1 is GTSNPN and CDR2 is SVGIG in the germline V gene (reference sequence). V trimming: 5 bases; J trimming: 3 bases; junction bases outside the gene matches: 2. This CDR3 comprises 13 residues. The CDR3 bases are TGTGCCTGGGGACAGGGTTACACCGGGGAGCTGTTTTTT. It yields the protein CAWGQGYTGELFF.

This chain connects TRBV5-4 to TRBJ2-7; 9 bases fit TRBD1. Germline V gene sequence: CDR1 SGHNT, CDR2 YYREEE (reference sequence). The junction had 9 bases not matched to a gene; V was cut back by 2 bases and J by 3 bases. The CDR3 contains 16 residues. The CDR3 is CASSLGTPGQGYEQYF. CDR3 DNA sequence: TGTGCCAGCAGCTTAGGGACACCGGGACAGGGCTACGAGCAGTACTTC.

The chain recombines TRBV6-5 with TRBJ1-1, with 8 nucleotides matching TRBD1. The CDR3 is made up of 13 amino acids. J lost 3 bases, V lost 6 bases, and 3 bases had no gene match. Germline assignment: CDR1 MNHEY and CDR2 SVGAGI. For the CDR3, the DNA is TGTGCCAGCAGCTCACAGGGGGACACTGAAGCTTTCTTT. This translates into CASSSQGDTEAFF.

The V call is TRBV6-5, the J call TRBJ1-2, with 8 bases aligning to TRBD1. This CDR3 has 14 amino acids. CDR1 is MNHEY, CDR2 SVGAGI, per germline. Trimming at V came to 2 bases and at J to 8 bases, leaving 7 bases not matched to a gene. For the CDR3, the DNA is TGTGCCAGCAGTTACGTTCAGGGGGCAGGCGGCTACACCTTC. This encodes CASSYVQGAGGYTF.

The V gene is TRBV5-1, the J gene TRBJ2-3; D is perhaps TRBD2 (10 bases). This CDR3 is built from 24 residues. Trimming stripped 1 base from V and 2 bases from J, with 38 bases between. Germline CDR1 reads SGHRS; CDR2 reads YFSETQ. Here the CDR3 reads CASSLPGTGSGTSVGRGDTDTQYF. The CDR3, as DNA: TGCGCCAGCAGCTTGCCCGGGACAGGGTCCGGGACTAGCGTAGGTAGGGGGGACACAGATACGCAGTATTTT. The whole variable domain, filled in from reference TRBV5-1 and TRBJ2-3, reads KAGVTQTPRYLIKTRGQQVTLSCSPISGHRSVSWYQQTPGQGLQFLFEYFSETQRNKGNFPGRFSGRQFSNSRSEMNVSTLELGDSALYLCASSLPGTGSGTSVGRGDTDTQYFGPGTRLTVL.

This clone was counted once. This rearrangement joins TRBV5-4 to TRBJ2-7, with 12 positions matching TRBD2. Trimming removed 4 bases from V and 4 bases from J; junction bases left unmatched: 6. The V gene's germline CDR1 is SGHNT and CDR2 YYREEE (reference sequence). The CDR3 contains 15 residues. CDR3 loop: CASSRRLAGEYEQYF. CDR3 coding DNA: TGTGCCAGCAGCCGACGACTAGCGGGGGAGTACGAGCAGTACTTC.

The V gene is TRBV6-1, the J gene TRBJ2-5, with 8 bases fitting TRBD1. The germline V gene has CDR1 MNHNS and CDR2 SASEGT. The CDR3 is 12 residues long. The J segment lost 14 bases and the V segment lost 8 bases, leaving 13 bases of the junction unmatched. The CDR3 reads CASGHSTGTGYF. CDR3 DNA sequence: TGTGCCAGCGGCCACTCGACCGGGACAGGATACTTC.

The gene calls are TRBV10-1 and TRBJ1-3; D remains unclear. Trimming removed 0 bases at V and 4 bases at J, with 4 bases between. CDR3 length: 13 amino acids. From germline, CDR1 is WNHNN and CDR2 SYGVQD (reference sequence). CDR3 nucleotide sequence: TGCGCCAGCAGTGAGTCCCGGGGAAACACCATATATTTT. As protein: CASSESRGNTIYF.

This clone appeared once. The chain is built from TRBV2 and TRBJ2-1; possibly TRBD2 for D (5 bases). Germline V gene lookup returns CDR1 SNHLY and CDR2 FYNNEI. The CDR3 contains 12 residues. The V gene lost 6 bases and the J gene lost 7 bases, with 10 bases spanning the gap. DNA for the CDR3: TGTGCCAGCAGGGAGGTCGGTAATGAGCAGTTCTTC. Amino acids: CASREVGNEQFF.

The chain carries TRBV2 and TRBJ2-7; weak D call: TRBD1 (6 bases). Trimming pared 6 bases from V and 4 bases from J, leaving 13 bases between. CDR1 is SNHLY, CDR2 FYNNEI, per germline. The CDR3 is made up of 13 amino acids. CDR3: CASSGQNAYEQYF. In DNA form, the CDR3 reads TGTGCCAGCAGCGGACAGAATGCATACGAGCAGTACTTC.

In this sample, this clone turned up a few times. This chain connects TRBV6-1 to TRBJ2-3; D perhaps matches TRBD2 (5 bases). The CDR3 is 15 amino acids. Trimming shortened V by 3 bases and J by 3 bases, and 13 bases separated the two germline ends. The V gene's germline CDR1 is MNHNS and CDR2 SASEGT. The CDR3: CASSDFGGGTDTQYF. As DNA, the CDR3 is TGTGCCAGCAGTGACTTCGGAGGTGGTACAGATACGCAGTATTTT.

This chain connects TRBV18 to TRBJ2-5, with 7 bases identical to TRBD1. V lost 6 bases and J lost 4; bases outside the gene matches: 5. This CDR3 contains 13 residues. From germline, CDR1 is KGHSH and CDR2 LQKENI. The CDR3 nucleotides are TGTGCCAGCTCCATAAGGACAGGAGAGACCCAGTACTTC. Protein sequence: CASSIRTGETQYF. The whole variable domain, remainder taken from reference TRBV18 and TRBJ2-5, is NAGVMQNPRHLVRRRGQEARLRCSPMKGHSHVYWYRQLPEEGLKFMVYLQKENIIDESGMPKERFSAEFPKEGPSILRIQQVVRGDSAAYFCASSIRTGETQYFGPGTRLLVL.

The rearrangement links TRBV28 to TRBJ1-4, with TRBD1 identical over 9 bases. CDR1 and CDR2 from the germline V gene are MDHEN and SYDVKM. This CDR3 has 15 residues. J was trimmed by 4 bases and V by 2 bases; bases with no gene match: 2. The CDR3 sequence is CASSLMDRGNEKLFF. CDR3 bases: TGTGCCAGCAGTTTAATGGACAGGGGTAATGAAAAACTGTTTTTT.